Shown below are 12 T cell receptor beta chains from a single sample sequenced in a study of blood T cell repertoires in COVID-19. Measured with immunoSEQ multiplex PCR; TCRdb has only the in-frame clones, and not every one. The sample carries about 300,000 clones, 85% to 90% recorded once. Sequenced sample: PBMCs or T cells enriched from blood (not recorded which). The source is a man in his thirties or forties who had recovered from COVID-19.

This chain connects TRBV7-9 to TRBJ2-5; 12 bases fit TRBD2. CDR1 is SEHNR and CDR2 is FQNEAQ in the germline V gene (reference sequence). This CDR3 has 16 amino acids. The ends lost 5 bases at V and 1 base at J; junction bases unmatched: 5. CDR3 protein: CASSQLAGGLQETQYF. The CDR3 nucleotides read TGTGCCAGCAGCCAACTAGCGGGGGGACTCCAAGAGACCCAGTACTTC.

The rearrangement links TRBV28 to TRBJ1-5; D not resolved. Trimming took off 3 bases at V and 2 bases at J, with 8 bases between the two ends. Germline V gene data show CDR1 as MDHEN and CDR2 as SYDVKM. The CDR3 spans 14 residues. DNA for the CDR3: TGTGCCAGCAGTTTTTTCGGAGGCAATCAGCCCCAGCATTTT. Protein: CASSFFGGNQPQHF.

In the case of this clone: The same CDR3 can be traced to other DNA sequences in this sample. V is TRBV6-5 and J is TRBJ2-7; 12 bases are shared with TRBD1. The CDR3 contains 15 residues. The V gene's germline CDR1 is MNHEY and CDR2 SVGAGI. V shed 6 bases, J shed 3 bases, and the junction held 6 bases outside the gene matches. The CDR3 DNA is TGTGCCAGCAGAGCTGGGACAGGGGGCTTCTACGAGCAGTACTTC. It encodes CASRAGTGGFYEQYF.

J is TRBJ1-2 and V is TRBV18, with a possible D match to TRBD1 (6 bases). Trimming left V 4 bases short and J 0 bases short, with 12 bases between. Germline-derived CDR1 and CDR2 are KGHSH and LQKENI. CDR3 length equals 15 residues. This chain's CDR3 is CASSQLQGTNYGYTF. The CDR3 region has the DNA TGTGCCAGCTCACAACTCCAGGGGACTAACTATGGCTACACCTTC.

This chain uses TRBV11-2 with TRBJ2-3, with D tentatively TRBD1 (6 bases). Germline CDR1 and CDR2: SGHAT and FQNNGV. The CDR3 is 13 residues long. Trimming removed 5 bases at V and 2 bases at J, with 8 bases between. The CDR3 DNA is TGTGCCAGCAGCGGACAGCCCACAGATACGCAGTATTTT. Its translation is CASSGQPTDTQYF.

In DNA form, the CDR3 reads TGTGCCAGCAGCCCGGAGGGCGGGGGGGCCATGTCAGATACGCAGTATTTT. It yields the protein CASSPEGGGAMSDTQYF. The chain combines TRBV3-1 (or the pseudogene TRBV3-2) with TRBJ2-3; 9 positions match TRBD2. J lost 4 bases, V lost 4 bases, and 12 bases had no gene match. CDR1 and CDR2 from the germline V gene are LGHDT and YNNKEL (reference sequence). The CDR3 consists of 17 residues.

The rearrangement links TRBV10-1 to TRBJ2-2, with 7 bases that match TRBD2. CDR1 is WNHNN, CDR2 SYGVQD, per germline (reference sequence). V lost 11 bases and J lost 7; bases outside the gene matches: 28. This CDR3 spans 19 amino acids. The DNA for the CDR3 is TGCGCCTTTCAAGGTAGGTTTGCGGGAGTAATGTTGGACAACGGGGAGCTGTTTTTT. The encoded protein is CAFQGRFAGVMLDNGELFF.

The chain is built from TRBV6-5 and TRBJ1-1; no clear D gene. Germline CDR1 MNHEY, CDR2 SVGAGI. The CDR3 length is 13 residues. Trimming stripped 2 bases from V and 5 bases from J, with 9 bases between. CDR3 protein: CASSYSPLTEAFF. As DNA, the CDR3 is TGTGCCAGCAGTTACAGCCCCTTAACTGAAGCTTTCTTT.

Concerning this clone: Other DNA sequences from this sample encode an identical CDR3 as well. The V and J genes are TRBV6-5 and TRBJ2-7, with TRBD1 matching over 8 bases. The CDR3 runs 14 residues. Germline V lookup: CDR1 MNHEY, CDR2 SVGAGI. The trim removed 5 bases at V and 2 bases at J, leaving 5 bases unmatched. CDR3 sequence: CASSRQGPPYEQYF. The DNA of the CDR3 is TGTGCCAGCAGTCGACAGGGGCCACCCTACGAGCAGTACTTC.

The gene calls are TRBV10-3 and TRBJ1-2; 8 nucleotides align to TRBD1. The V and J ends lost 6 bases and 6 bases, in that order; junction bases with no gene match: 6. Per germline, CDR1 ENHRY and CDR2 SYGVKD. The length of the CDR3 is 13 residues. CDR3 residues: CAIRQGARDGYTF. CDR3 DNA sequence: TGTGCCATCAGGCAGGGGGCGCGGGATGGCTACACCTTC.

This chain uses TRBV7-9 with TRBJ2-1, with 8 bases aligning to TRBD2. The CDR3 has 15 amino acids. Germline trimming cut 1 base from V and 7 bases from J; bases unmatched to any gene: 6. Germline-derived CDR1 and CDR2 are SEHNR and FQNEAQ (reference sequence). In DNA form, the CDR3 reads TGTGCCAGCAGCTTAGGGGCTAGCGGGTGGAATGAGCAGTTCTTC. It translates to CASSLGASGWNEQFF.

J is TRBJ1-1 and V is TRBV7-2; no definite D call. The CDR3 has 14 residues. Trimming pared 5 bases from V and 3 bases from J, leaving 13 bases between. Germline loops: CDR1 SGHTA, CDR2 FQGNSA. CDR3 coding DNA: TGTGCCAGCAGCACGATGACATTGTACACTGAAGCTTTCTTT. This encodes CASSTMTLYTEAFF. Drawing the rest from reference TRBV7-2 and TRBJ1-1, the complete variable domain is GAGVSQSPSNKVTEKGKDVELRCDPISGHTALYWYRQSLGQGLEFLIYFQGNSAPDKSGLPSDRFSAERTGGSVSTLTIQRTQQEDSAVYLCASSTMTLYTEAFFGQGTRLTVV.